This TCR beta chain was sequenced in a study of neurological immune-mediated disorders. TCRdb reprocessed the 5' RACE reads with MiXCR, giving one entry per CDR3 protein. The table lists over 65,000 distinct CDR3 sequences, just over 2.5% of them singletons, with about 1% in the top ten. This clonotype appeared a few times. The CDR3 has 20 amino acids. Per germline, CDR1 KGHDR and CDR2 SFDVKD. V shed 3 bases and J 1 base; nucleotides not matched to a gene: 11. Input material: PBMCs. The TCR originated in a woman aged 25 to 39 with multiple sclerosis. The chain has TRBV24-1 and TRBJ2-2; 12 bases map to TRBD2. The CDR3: CATSDGGLAGGLLNTGELFF. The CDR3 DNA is TGTGCCACCAGTGATGGCGGGCTAGCGGGAGGGCTCCTGAACACCGGGGAGCTGTTTTTT.